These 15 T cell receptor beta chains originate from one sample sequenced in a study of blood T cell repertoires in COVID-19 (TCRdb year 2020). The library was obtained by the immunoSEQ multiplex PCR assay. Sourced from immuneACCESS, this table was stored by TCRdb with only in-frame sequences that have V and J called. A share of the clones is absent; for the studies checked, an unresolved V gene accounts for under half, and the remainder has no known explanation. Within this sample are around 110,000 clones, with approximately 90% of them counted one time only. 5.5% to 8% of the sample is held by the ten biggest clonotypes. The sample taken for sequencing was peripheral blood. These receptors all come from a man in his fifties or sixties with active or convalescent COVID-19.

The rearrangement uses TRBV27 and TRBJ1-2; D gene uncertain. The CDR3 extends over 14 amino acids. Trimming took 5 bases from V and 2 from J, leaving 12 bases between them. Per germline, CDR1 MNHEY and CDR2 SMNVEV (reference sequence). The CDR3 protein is CASSRGVRNYGYTF. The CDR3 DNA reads TGTGCCAGCAGTAGAGGAGTACGGAACTATGGCTACACCTTC.

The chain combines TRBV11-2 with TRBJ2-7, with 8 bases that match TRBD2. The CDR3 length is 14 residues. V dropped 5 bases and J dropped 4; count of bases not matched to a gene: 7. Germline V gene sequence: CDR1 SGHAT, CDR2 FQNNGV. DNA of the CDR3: TGTGCCAGCAGCGCGACTAGCGCAACGTACGAGCAGTACTTC. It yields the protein CASSATSATYEQYF.

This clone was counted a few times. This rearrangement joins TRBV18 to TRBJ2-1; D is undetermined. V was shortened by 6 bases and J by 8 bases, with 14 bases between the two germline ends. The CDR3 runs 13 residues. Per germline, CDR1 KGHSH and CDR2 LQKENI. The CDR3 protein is CASSSPGSHEQFF. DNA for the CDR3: TGTGCCAGCTCCTCCCCCGGTTCGCATGAGCAGTTCTTC.

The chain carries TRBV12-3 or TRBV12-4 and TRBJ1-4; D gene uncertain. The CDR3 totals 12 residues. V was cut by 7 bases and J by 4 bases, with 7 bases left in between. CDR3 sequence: CASTTFNEKLFF. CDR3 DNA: TGTGCCAGCACTACCTTTAATGAAAAACTGTTTTTT.

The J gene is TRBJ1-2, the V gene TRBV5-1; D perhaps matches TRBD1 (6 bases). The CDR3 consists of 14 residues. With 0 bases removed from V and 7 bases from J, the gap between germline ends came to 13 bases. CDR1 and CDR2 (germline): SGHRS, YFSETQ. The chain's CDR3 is CASSLEQGMSGYTF. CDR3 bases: TGCGCCAGCAGCTTGGAGCAGGGGATGAGTGGCTACACCTTC.

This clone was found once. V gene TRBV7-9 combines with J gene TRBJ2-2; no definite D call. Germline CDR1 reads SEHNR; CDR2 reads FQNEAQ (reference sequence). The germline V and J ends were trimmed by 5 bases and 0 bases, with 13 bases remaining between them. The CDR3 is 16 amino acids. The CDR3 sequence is CASSRTSTANTGELFF. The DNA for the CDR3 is TGTGCCAGCAGCCGCACGTCGACTGCGAACACCGGGGAGCTGTTTTTT.

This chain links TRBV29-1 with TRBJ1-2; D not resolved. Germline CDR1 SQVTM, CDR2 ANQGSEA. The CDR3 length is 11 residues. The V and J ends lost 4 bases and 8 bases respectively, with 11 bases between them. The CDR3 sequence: CSVAFGGGYTF. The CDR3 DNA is TGCAGCGTTGCGTTTGGTGGCGGCTACACCTTC.

CDR3 sequence reads: CASSYPPSDVGNEQFF. As DNA, the CDR3 is TGTGCCAGCAGTTACCCCCCTAGCGACGTTGGCAATGAGCAGTTCTTC. The chain links TRBV6-6 to TRBJ2-1; the D gene is possibly TRBD2 (6 bases). CDR1 and CDR2 (germline): MNHNY, SVGAGI (reference sequence). This CDR3 is 16 amino acids long. V lost 2 bases to trimming and J lost 6 bases, with 17 bases between them.

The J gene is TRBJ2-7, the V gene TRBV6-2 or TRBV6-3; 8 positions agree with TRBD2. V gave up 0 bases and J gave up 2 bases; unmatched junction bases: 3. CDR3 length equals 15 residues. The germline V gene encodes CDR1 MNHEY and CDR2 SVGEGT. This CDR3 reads CASSYSTSGAYEQYF. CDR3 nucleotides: TGTGCCAGCAGTTACTCCACTAGCGGAGCCTACGAGCAGTACTTC.

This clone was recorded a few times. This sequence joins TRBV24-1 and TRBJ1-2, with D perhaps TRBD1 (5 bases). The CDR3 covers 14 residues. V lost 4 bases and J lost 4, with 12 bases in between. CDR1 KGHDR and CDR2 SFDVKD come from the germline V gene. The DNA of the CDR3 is TGTGCCACCAGTGACACGACAGACCTCTATGGCTACACCTTC. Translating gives CATSDTTDLYGYTF.

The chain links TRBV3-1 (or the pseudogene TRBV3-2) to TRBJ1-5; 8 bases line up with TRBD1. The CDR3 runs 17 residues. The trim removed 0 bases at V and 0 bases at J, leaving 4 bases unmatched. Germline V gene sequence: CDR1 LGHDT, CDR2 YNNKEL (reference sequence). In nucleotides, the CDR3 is TGTGCCAGCAGCCAAGACGGGACAGGCGATAGCAATCAGCCCCAGCATTTT. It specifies CASSQDGTGDSNQPQHF.

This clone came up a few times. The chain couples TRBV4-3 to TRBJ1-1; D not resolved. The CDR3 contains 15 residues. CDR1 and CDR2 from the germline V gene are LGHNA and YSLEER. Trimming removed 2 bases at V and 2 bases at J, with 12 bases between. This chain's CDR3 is CASSQSQDRNTEAFF. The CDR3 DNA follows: TGCGCCAGCAGCCAAAGTCAGGATCGAAACACTGAAGCTTTCTTT.

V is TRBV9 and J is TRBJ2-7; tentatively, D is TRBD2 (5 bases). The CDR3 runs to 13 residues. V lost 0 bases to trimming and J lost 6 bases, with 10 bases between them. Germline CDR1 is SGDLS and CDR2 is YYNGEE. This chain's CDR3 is CASSVDQSGEQYF. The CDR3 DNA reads TGTGCCAGCAGCGTAGATCAGAGCGGCGAGCAGTACTTC.

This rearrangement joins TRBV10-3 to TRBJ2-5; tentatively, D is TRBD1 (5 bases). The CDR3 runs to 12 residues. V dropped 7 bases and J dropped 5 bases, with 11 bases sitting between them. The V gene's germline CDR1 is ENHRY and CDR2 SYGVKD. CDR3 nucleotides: TGTGCCATCAAAGGGGTGGGGGAGACCCAGTACTTC. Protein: CAIKGVGETQYF.

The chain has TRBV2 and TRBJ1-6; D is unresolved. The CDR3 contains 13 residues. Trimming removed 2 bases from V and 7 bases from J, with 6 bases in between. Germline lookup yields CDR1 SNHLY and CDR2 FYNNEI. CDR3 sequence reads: CASSETPNSPLHF. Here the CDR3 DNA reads TGTGCCAGCAGTGAAACTCCCAATTCACCCCTCCACTTT. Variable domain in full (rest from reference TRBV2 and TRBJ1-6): EPEVTQTPSHQVTQMGQEVILRCVPISNHLYFYWYRQILGQKVEFLVSFYNNEISEKSEIFDDQFSVERPDGSNFTLKIRSTKLEDSAMYFCASSETPNSPLHFGNGTRLTVT.